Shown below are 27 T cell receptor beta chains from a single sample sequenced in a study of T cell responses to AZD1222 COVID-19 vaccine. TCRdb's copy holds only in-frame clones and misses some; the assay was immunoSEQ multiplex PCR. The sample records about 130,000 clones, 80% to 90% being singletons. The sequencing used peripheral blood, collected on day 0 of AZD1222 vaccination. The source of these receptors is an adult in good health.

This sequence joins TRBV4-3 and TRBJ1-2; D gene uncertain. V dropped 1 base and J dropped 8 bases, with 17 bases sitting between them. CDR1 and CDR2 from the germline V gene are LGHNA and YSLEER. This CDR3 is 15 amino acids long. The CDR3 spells CASSQAVGNAYGYTF. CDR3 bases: TGCGCCAGCAGCCAAGCGGTGGGCAACGCATACGGCTACACCTTC.

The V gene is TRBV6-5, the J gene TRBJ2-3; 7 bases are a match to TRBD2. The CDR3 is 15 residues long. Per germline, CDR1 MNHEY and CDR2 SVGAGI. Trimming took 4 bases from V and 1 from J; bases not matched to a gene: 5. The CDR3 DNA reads TGTGCCAGCAGTTCTCTAGCGGAAGGCACAGATACGCAGTATTTT. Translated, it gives CASSSLAEGTDTQYF.

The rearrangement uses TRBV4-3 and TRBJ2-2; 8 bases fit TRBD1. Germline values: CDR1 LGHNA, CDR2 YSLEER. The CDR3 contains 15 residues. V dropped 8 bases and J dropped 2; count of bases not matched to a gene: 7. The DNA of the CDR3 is TGCGCCAGCCGCCCGGGACAGGCCAACACCGGGGAGCTGTTTTTT. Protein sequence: CASRPGQANTGELFF.

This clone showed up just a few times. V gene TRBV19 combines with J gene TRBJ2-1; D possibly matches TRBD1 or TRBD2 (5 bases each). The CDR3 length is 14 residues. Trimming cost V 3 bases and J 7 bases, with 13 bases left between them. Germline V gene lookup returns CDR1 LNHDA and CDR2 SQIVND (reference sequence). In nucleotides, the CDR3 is TGTGCCAGTAGTATCGATGGGGGAGTGAATGAGCAGTTCTTC. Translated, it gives CASSIDGGVNEQFF.

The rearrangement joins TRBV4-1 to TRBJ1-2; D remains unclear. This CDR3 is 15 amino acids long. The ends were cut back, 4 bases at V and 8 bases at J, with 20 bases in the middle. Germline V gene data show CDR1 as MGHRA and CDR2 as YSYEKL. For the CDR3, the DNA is TGCGCCAGCAGCCGATCCCCCGGGAACATCGACGGCTACACCTTC. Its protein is CASSRSPGNIDGYTF.

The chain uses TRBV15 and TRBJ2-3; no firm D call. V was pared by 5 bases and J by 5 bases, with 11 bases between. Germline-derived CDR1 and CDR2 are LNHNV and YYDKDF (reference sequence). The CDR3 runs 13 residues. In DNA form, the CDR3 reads TGTGCCACCAGCTACCGGGTTGGAGATACGCAGTATTTT. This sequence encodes CATSYRVGDTQYF. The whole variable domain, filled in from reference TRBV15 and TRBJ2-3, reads DAMVIQNPRYQVTQFGKPVTLSCSQTLNHNVMYWYQQKSSQAPKLLFHYYDKDFNNEADTPDNFQSRRPNTSFCFLDIRSPGLGDTAMYLCATSYRVGDTQYFGPGTRLTVL.

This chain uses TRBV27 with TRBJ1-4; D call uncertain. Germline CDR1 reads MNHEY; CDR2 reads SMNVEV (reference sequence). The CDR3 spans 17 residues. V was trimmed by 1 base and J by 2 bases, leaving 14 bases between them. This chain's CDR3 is CASSLLAVGVTNEKLFF. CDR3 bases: TGTGCCAGCAGTTTATTAGCCGTCGGAGTGACTAATGAAAAACTGTTTTTT.

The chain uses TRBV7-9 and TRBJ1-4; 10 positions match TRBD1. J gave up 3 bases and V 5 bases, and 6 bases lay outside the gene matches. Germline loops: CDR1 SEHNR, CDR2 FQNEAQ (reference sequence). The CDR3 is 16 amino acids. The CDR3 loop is CASSIPGTGANEKLFF. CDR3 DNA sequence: TGTGCCAGCAGCATACCCGGGACAGGGGCTAATGAAAAACTGTTTTTT.

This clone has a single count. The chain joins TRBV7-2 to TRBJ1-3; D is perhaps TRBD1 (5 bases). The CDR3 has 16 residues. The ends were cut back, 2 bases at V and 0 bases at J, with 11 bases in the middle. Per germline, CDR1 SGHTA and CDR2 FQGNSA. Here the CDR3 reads CASSLWGQSSGNTIYF. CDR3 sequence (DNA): TGTGCCAGCAGCTTATGGGGCCAGAGCTCTGGAAACACCATATATTTT.

CDR3 residues: CASSLGTSGGEETQYF. The CDR3 DNA sequence: TGTGCCAGCAGCCTTGGGACTAGCGGGGGAGAAGAGACCCAGTACTTC. The chain has TRBV5-4 and TRBJ2-5; 14 nucleotides line up with TRBD2. Germline V lookup: CDR1 SGHNT, CDR2 YYREEE (reference sequence). V gave up 4 bases and J gave up 3 bases; unmatched junction bases: 5. The CDR3 has 16 residues. Together with reference TRBV5-4 and TRBJ2-5, the CDR3 gives the full variable domain: ETGVTQSPTHLIKTRGQQVTLRCSSQSGHNTVSWYQQALGQGPQFIFQYYREEENGRGNFPPRFSGLQFPNYSSELNVNALELDDSALYLCASSLGTSGGEETQYFGPGTRLLVL.

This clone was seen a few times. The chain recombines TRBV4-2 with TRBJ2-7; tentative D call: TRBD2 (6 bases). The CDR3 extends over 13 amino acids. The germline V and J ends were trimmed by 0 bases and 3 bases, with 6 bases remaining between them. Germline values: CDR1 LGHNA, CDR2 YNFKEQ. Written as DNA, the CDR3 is TGTGCCAGCAGCCAAGAGGAGGGCTACGAGCAGTACTTC. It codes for CASSQEEGYEQYF.

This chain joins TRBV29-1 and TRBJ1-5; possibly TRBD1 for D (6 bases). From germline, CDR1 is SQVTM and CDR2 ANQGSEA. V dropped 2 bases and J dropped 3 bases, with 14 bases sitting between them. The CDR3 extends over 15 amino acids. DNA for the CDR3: TGCAGCGTTGAACTTTCAGGGGAACCCAATCAGCCCCAGCATTTT. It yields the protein CSVELSGEPNQPQHF.

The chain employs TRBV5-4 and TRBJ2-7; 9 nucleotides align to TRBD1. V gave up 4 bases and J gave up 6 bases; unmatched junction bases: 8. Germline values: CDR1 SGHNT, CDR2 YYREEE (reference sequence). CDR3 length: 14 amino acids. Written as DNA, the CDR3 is TGTGCCAGCAGCGAAGGACAGGGGATAAGCGAGCAGTACTTC. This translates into CASSEGQGISEQYF.

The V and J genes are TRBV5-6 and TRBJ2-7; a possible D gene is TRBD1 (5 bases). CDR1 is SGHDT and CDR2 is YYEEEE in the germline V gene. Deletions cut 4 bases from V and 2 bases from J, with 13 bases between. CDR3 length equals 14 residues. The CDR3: CASSLQGMAYEQYF. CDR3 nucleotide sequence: TGTGCCAGCAGCCTCCAGGGTATGGCCTACGAGCAGTACTTC.

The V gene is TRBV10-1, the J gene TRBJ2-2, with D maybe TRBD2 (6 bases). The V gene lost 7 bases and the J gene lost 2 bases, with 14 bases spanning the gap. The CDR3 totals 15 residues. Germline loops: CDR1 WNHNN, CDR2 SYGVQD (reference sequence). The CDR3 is CASIISGNNTGELFF. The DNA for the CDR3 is TGCGCCAGCATCATTAGCGGAAATAACACCGGGGAGCTGTTTTTT.

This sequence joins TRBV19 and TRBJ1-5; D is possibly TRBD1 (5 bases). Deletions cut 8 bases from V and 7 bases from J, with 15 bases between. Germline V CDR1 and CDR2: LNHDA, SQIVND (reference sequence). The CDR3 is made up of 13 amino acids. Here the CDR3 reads CASSTMGEQPQHF. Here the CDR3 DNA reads TGTGCCAGTTCCACGATGGGGGAGCAGCCCCAGCATTTT.

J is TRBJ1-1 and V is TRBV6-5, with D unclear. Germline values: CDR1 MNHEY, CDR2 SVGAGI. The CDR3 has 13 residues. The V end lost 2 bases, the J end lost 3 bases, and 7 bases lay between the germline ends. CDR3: CASSYQTHTEAFF. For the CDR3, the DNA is TGTGCCAGCAGTTACCAGACCCACACTGAAGCTTTCTTT.

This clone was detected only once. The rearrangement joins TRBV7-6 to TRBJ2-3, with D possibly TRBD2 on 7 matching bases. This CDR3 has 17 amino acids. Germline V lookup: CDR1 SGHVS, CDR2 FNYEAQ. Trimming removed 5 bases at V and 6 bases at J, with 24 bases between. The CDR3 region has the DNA TGTGCCAGCAGCCCACTGAACGTCGGGGGGCTTATGGATACGCAGTATTTT. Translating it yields CASSPLNVGGLMDTQYF.

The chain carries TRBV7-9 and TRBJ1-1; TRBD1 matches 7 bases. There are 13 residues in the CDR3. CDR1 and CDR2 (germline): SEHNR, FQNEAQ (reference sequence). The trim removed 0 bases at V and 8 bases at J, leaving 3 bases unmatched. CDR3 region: CASSLAQGGEAFF. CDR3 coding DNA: TGTGCCAGCAGCTTAGCGCAAGGGGGCGAAGCTTTCTTT.

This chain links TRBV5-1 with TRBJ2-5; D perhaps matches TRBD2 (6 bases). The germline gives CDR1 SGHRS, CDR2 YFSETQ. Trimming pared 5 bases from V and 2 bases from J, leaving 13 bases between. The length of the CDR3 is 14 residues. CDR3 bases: TGCGCCAGCAGTACTACTAGCCGTCAAGAGACCCAGTACTTC. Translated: CASSTTSRQETQYF.

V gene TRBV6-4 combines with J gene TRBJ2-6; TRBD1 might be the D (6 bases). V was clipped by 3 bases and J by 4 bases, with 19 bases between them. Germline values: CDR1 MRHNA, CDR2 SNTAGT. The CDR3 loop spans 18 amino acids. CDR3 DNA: TGTGCCAGCAGTGAACTCCCTCAGCAGGGGAGCGGGGCCAACGTCCTGACTTTC. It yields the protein CASSELPQQGSGANVLTF.

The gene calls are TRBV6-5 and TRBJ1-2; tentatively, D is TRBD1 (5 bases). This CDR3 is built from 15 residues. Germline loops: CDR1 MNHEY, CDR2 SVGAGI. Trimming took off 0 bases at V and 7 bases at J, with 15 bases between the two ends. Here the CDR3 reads CASSYSPLGEAGYTF. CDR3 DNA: TGTGCCAGCAGTTACTCTCCCCTAGGGGAAGCTGGCTACACCTTC.

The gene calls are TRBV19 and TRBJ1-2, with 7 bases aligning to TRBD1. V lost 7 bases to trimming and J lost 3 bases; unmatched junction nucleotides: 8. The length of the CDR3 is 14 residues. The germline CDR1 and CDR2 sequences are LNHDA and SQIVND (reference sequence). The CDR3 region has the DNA TGTGCCAGTACAAAGGGGGCGATCCACTATGGCTACACCTTC. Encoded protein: CASTKGAIHYGYTF.

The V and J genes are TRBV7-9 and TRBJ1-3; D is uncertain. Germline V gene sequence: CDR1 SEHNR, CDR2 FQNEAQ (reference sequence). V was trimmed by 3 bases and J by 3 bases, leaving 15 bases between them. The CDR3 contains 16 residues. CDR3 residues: CASSFPYRLGGNTIYF. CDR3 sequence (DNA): TGTGCCAGCAGCTTCCCCTACCGTCTCGGTGGAAACACCATATATTTT. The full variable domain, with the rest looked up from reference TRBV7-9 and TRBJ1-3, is DTGVSQNPRHKITKRGQNVTFRCDPISEHNRLYWYRQTLGQGPEFLTYFQNEAQLEKSRLLSDRFSAERPKGSFSTLEIQRTEQGDSAMYLCASSFPYRLGGNTIYFGEGSWLTVV.

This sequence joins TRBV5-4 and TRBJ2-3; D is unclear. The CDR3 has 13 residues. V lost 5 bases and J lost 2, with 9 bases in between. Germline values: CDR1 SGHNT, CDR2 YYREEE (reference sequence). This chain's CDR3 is CASRPDATDTQYF. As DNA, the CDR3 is TGTGCCAGCAGACCCGACGCCACAGATACGCAGTATTTT.

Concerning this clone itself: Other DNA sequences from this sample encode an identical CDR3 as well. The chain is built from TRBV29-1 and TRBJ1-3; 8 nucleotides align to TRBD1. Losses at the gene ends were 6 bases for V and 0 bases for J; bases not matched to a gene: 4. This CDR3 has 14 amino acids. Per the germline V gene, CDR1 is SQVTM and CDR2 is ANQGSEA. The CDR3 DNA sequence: TGCAGCGTCGAGGACAGGGCCTCTGGAAACACCATATATTTT. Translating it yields CSVEDRASGNTIYF.

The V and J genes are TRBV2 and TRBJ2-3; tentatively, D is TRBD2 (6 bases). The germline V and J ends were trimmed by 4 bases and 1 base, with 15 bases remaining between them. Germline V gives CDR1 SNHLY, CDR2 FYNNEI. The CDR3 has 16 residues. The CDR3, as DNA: TGTGCCAGCAGTGCCGTTTCAGCGGGCCGCACAGATACGCAGTATTTT. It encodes CASSAVSAGRTDTQYF.